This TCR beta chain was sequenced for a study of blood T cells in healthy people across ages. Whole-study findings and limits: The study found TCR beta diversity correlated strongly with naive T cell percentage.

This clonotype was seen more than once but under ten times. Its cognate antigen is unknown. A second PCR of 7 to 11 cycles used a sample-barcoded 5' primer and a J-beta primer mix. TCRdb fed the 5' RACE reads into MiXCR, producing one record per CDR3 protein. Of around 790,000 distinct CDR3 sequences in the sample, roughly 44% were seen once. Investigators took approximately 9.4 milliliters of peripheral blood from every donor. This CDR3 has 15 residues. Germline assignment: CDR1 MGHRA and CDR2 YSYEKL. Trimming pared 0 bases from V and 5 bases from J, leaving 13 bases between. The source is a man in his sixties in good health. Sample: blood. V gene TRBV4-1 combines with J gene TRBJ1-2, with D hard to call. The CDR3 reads CASSQDVRVGYGYTF. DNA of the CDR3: TGCGCCAGCAGCCAAGATGTGAGGGTTGGGTATGGCTACACCTTC.